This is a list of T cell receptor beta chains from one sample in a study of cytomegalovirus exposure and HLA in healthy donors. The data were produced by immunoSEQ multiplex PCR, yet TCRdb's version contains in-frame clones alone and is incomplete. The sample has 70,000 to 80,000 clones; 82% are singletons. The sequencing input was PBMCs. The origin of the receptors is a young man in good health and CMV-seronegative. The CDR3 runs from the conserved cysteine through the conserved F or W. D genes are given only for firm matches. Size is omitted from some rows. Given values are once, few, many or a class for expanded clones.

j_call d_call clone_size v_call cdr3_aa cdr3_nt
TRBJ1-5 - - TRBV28 CASSFLGTSGNQPQHF TGTGCCAGCAGTTTTCTAGGTACATCGGGCAATCAGCCCCAGCATTTT
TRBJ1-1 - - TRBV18 CASSPRGGNTEAFF TGTGCCAGCTCACCGAGAGGTGGGAACACTGAAGCTTTCTTT
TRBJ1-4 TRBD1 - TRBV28 CASSGMVYRGLEKLFF TGTGCCAGCAGTGGTATGGTCTACAGGGGGCTTGAAAAACTGTTTTTT
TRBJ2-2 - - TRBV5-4 CASSWPAGAQGEGELFF TGTGCCAGCAGCTGGCCGGCGGGGGCGCAAGGCGAAGGGGAGCTGTTTTTT
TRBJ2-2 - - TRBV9 CASSAEGGVSNTGELFF TGTGCCAGCAGCGCCGAGGGGGGGGTTTCGAACACCGGGGAGCTGTTTTTT
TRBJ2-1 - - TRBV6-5 CASRLYNEQFF TGTGCCAGCAGACTCTACAATGAGCAGTTCTTC
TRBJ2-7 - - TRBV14 CASSQLIPGEQYF TGTGCCAGCAGCCAGTTGATCCCAGGCGAGCAGTACTTC
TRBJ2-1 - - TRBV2 CASSLEQFF TGTGCCAGCAGCCTTGAGCAGTTCTTC
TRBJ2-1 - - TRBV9 CASSVDAGSSYNEQFF TGTGCCAGCAGCGTGGACGCGGGAAGCTCCTACAATGAGCAGTTCTTC
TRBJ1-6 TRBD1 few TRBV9 CASSADRENSPLHF TGTGCCAGCAGCGCAGACAGGGAGAATTCACCCCTCCACTTT
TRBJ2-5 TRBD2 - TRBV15 CANSRDSLAGEIKETQYF TGTGCCAACAGCAGAGATAGCTTAGCGGGAGAGATAAAAGAGACCCAGTACTTC